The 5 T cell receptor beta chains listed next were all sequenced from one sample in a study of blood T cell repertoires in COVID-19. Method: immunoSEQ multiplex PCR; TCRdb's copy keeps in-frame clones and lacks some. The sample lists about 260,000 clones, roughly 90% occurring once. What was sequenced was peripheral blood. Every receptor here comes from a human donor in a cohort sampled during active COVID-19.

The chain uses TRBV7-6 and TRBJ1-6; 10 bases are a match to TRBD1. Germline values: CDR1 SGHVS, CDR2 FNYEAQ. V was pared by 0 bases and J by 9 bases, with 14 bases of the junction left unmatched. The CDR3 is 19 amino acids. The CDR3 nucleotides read TGTGCCAGCAGCTTAGCCCCTGGGACAGGGGTAGGAGGAGGTTCACCCCTCCACTTT. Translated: CASSLAPGTGVGGGSPLHF.

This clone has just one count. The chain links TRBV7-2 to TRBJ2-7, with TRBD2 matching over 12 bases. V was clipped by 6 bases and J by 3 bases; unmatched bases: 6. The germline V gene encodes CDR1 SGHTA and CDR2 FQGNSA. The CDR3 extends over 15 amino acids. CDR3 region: CASSTSGGILYEQYF. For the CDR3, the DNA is TGTGCCAGCAGTACTAGCGGGGGGATCCTCTACGAGCAGTACTTC.

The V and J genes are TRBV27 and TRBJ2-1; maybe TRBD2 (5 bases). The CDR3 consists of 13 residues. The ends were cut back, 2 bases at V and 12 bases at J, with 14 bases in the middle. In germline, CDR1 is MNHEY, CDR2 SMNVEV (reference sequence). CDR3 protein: CASSLRSGLGQFF. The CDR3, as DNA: TGTGCCAGCAGTTTAAGGAGCGGTTTAGGGCAGTTCTTC.

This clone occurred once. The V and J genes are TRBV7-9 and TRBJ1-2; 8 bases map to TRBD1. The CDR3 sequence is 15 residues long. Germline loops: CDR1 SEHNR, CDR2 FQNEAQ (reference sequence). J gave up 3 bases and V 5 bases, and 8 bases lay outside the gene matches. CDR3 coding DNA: TGTGCCAGCAGCGAAGTGACAGGGGTGGACTATGGCTACACCTTC. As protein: CASSEVTGVDYGYTF.

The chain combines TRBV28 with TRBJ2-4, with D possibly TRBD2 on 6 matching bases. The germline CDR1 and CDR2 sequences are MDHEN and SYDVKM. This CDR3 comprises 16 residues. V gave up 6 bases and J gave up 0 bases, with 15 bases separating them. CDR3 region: CASRDTGVLAKNIQYF. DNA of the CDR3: TGTGCCAGCAGAGATACGGGGGTTTTAGCCAAAAACATTCAGTACTTC.